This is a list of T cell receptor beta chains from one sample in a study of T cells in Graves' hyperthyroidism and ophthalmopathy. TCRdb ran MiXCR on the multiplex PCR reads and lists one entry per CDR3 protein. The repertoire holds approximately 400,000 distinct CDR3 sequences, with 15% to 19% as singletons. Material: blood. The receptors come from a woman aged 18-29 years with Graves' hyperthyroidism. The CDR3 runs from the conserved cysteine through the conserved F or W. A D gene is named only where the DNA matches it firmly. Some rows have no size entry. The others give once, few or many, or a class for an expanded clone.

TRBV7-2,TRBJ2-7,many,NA,CASSLFFRYEQYF,TGTGCCAGCAGCTTATTTTTTCGGTACGAGCAGTACTTC
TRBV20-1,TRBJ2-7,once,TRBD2,CSASKTGTSGRRLYEQYF,TGCAGTGCTAGTAAGACCGGGACTAGCGGGAGGCGTCTCTACGAGCAGTACTTC
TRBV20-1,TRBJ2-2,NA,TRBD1,CSALPGQGTGELFF,TGCAGTGCCCTTCCGGGACAGGGTACCGGGGAGCTGTTTTTT
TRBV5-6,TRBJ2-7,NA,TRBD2,CASSWGLAGRSYEQYF,TGTGCCAGCAGCTGGGGACTAGCGGGACGATCCTACGAGCAGTACTTC
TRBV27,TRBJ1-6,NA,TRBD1,CASSPPGQGASPGYSPLHF,TGTGCCAGCAGTCCTCCGGGACAGGGTGCGTCTCCGGGATATTCACCCCTCCACTTT
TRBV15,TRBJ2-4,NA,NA,CVTSSTWAIKNIQYF,TGTGTCACCAGCAGCACGTGGGCAATAAAAAACATTCAGTACTTC
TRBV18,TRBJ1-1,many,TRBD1,CASSPPSGQGTEAFF,TGTGCCAGCTCACCACCGTCGGGACAGGGAACTGAAGCTTTCTTT
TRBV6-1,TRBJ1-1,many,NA,CASKLQENTEAFF,TGTGCCAGCAAGCTACAGGAGAACACTGAAGCTTTCTTT
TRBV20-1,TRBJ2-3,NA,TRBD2,CSTRDPGGSTDTQYF,TGCAGTACTAGAGATCCGGGGGGGAGCACAGATACGCAGTATTTT
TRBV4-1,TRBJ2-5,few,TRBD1,CASSQGGGKVYF,TGCGCCAGCAGCCAAGGAGGGGGCAAAGTATACTTC
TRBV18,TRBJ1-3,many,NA,CASSPPGKASGNTIYF,TGTGCCAGCTCACCACCCGGGAAGGCCTCTGGAAACACCATATATTTT
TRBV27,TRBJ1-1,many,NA,CASSLTGLNTEAFF,TGTGCCAGCAGTTTAACAGGCTTGAACACTGAAGCTTTCTTT
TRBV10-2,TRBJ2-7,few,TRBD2,CASSGTAGGYEQYF,TGCGCCAGCAGTGGGACAGCGGGAGGGTATGAGCAGTACTTC
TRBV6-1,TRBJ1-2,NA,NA,CASSETIGGNYGYTF,TGTGCCAGCAGTGAAACCATCGGGGGGAACTATGGCTACACCTTC
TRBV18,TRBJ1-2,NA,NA,CASSAGTDFNYGYTF,TGTGCCAGCTCAGCCGGGACGGACTTTAACTATGGCTACACCTTC
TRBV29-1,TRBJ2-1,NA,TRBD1,CSGEGGENNEQFF,TGCAGCGGTGAAGGGGGCGAGAACAATGAGCAGTTCTTC
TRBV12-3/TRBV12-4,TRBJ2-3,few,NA,CASSLQPPGPLGEADTQYF,TGTGCCAGCAGTTTGCAGCCTCCGGGCCCCCTGGGGGAGGCTGATACGCAGTATTTT
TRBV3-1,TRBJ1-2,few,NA,CASSSGDSGGWWGYTF,TGTGCCAGCTCTTCAGGTGACTCCGGTGGCTGGTGGGGCTACACCTTC
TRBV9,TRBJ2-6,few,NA,CASSTRAGLSGANVLTF,TGTGCCAGCAGCACCCGGGCAGGCCTCTCTGGGGCCAACGTCCTGACTTTC
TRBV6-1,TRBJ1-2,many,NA,CASSNAGGGYTF,TGTGCCAGCAGTAACGCAGGAGGCGGCTACACCTTC
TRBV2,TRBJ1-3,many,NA,CAGSGSGSGNTIYF,TGTGCCGGCTCCGGGAGCGGGTCTGGAAACACCATATATTTT
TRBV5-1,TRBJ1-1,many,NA,CASSFSSGSRDNTEAFF,TGCGCCAGCAGCTTTTCGTCGGGGAGCAGGGACAACACTGAAGCTTTCTTT
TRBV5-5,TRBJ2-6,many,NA,CASSSAGTGANVLTF,TGTGCCAGCAGCTCCGCAGGCACTGGGGCCAACGTCCTGACTTTC
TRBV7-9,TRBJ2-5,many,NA,CASSYRQAPETQYF,TGTGCCAGCAGCTATAGACAGGCACCAGAGACCCAGTACTTC
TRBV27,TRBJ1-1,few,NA,CASSLGVGSYTEAFF,TGTGCCAGCAGTTTAGGGGTTGGCAGCTACACTGAAGCTTTCTTT
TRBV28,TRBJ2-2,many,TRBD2,CASSSQTSGRTGELFF,TGTGCCAGCAGTTCACAAACTAGCGGGAGAACCGGGGAGCTGTTTTTT
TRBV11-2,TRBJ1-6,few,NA,CASSSTSGGAGSPLHF,TGTGCCAGCAGCTCAACGTCCGGGGGGGCTGGTTCACCCCTCCACTTT
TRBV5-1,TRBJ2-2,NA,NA,CASSLVAATGELFF,TGCGCCAGCAGCTTGGTGGCCGCGACCGGGGAGCTGTTTTTT
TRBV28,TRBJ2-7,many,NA,CASSFLSYEQYF,TGTGCCAGCAGTTTTTTGTCCTACGAGCAGTACTTC
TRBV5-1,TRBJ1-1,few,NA,CASSLERGFGEAFF,TGCGCCAGCAGCTTGGAGCGAGGGTTCGGGGAAGCTTTCTTT
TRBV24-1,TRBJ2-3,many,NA,CATSDAGTTSTDTQYF,TGTGCCACCAGTGACGCGGGTACCACTAGCACAGATACGCAGTATTTT
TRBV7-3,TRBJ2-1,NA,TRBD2,CASSLRAGENNEQFF,TGTGCCAGCAGCTTAAGAGCGGGAGAAAACAATGAGCAGTTCTTC
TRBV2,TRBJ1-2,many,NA,CAPKGRGDYGYTF,TGTGCCCCCAAGGGCAGGGGTGACTATGGCTACACCTTC
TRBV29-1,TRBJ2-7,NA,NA,CSVANPGGENEQYF,TGCAGCGTCGCTAATCCGGGGGGCGAGAACGAGCAGTACTTC
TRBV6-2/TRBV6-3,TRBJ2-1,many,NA,CASSSTRQSADNNEQFF,TGTGCCAGCAGTTCCACCCGACAGTCCGCGGATAACAATGAGCAGTTCTTC
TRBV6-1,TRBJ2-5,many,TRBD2,CASSETSGGQETQYF,TGCGCCAGCAGTGAGACTAGCGGGGGACAAGAGACCCAGTACTTC
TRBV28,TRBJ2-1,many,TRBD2,CASREAGTSGRGYEQFF,TGTGCCAGCAGGGAAGCGGGGACTAGCGGGAGGGGGTATGAGCAGTTCTTC
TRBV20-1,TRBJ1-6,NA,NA,CSARGVGNSPLHF,TGCAGTGCTAGGGGTGTTGGGAATTCACCCCTCCACTTT
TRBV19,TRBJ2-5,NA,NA,CASSSEPSETQYF,TGTGCCAGTAGCTCGGAACCGTCGGAGACCCAGTACTTC
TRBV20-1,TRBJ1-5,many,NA,CSARTTGMGQPQHF,TGCAGTGCTAGAACCACAGGGATGGGACAGCCCCAGCATTTT
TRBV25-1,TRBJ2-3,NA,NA,CASSELGGIVIGDTQYF,TGTGCCAGCAGTGAATTAGGCGGGATAGTAATTGGGGATACGCAGTATTTT
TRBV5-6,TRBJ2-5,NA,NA,CASSLYLQETQYF,TGTGCCAGCAGCTTGTACTTACAAGAGACCCAGTACTTC
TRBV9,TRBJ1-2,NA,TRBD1,CASSTGQGADGYTF,TGTGCCAGCAGCACAGGACAGGGGGCCGATGGCTACACCTTC
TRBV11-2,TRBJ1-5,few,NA,CASSFDQPQHF,TGTGCCAGCAGCTTTGATCAGCCCCAGCATTTT
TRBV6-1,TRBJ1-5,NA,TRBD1,CASSTRTGGSNRPQHF,TGTGCCAGCAGCACTAGGACAGGGGGCTCCAATCGGCCCCAGCATTTT
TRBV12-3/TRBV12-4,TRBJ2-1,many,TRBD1,CASTRGQAHEQFF,TGTGCCAGCACCAGGGGACAGGCCCATGAGCAGTTCTTC
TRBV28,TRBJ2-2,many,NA,CASSHRDTRLVGELFF,TGTGCCAGCAGTCACCGGGACACCCGGTTAGTCGGGGAGCTGTTTTTT
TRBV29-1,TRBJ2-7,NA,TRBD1,CSASGGEVIGYEQYF,TGCAGCGCCTCAGGGGGCGAAGTCATAGGCTACGAGCAGTACTTC